This TCR beta chain was recovered during a study of T cell repertoires in cytomegalovirus infection. The CDR3 has 12 residues. The germline gives CDR1 SEHNR, CDR2 FQNEAQ (reference sequence). V lost 5 bases to trimming and J lost 7 bases, with 11 bases between them. This clonotype was detected many times. Each CDR3 protein is one row after TCRdb ran MiXCR on the reads. The table lists hundreds of thousands of distinct CDR3 sequences, about 11% of them singletons. Sequencing was performed on PBMCs. The J gene is TRBJ1-1, the V gene TRBV7-9, with D possibly matching TRBD1 (6 bases). This receptor was taken from a human donor in good health (CMV status not recorded). Some clones in this sample may be carry-over from other donors' samples. The CDR3 spells CASSIDRNEAFF. The CDR3, as DNA: TGTGCCAGCAGCATTGACAGGAATGAAGCTTTCTTT. Complete variable domain (other parts from reference TRBV7-9 and TRBJ1-1): DTGVSQNPRHKITKRGQNVTFRCDPISEHNRLYWYRQTLGQGPEFLTYFQNEAQLEKSRLLSDRFSAERPKGSFSTLEIQRTEQGDSAMYLCASSIDRNEAFFGQGTRLTVV.